This TCR beta chain was sequenced for a study of OX40 agonist ivuxolimab in advanced cancers. In the study overall: Patients received ivuxolimab, an agonistic anti-OX40 (CD134) antibody. Every patient in dose escalation had hepatocellular carcinoma, melanoma, renal cell or head and neck cancer.

Enrollment shut out patients with autoimmune disease history or systemic immunosuppression. The CDR3 length is 14 residues. V was pared by 4 bases and J by 8 bases, with 7 bases of the junction left unmatched. CDR1 is SGDLS and CDR2 is YYNGEE in the germline V gene. Of note for this clone: Antigen specificity is unknown.

TCRdb keeps only in-frame clones here, not all; method: immunoSEQ multiplex PCR. The sample consists of some 72,000 clones, about nine tenths of them appearing once. Whole-study results and caveats: More expanded clones were seen, on average, in CD8+ T cells than in CD4+.

The chain uses TRBV9 and TRBJ2-4; 9 bases match TRBD1. The sequencing here drew on CD4+ or CD8+ T cells sorted from blood, taken in a trial of the OX40 agonist ivuxolimab. This clonotype was sampled from an adult with an advanced solid tumor such as melanoma, head and neck, liver or kidney cancer. CDR3 DNA: TGTGCCAGCAGCTTCCGGACAGGGGAGTACATTCAGTACTTC. Its translation is CASSFRTGEYIQYF.